This T cell receptor (beta chain) was captured by sequencing in a study of blood T cell repertoires in COVID-19. Germline V gene data show CDR1 as LGHDT and CDR2 as YNNKEL (reference sequence). V gave up 4 bases and J gave up 3 bases, with 13 bases separating them. The CDR3 is 14 residues long. Using immunoSEQ multiplex PCR, the repertoire was profiled, and TCRdb retains in-frame clones only, with some absent. Of some 62,000 clones detected, 79% appear once; the ten largest clones hold around 21%. The sequence came from a woman aged 80 or over with active or convalescent COVID-19. This rearrangement joins TRBV3-1 (or the pseudogene TRBV3-2) to TRBJ2-7; maybe TRBD1 (5 bases). Sequencing input: peripheral blood. The CDR3: CASSPLTENYEQYF. DNA of the CDR3: TGTGCCAGCAGCCCCCTGACAGAGAACTACGAGCAGTACTTC.